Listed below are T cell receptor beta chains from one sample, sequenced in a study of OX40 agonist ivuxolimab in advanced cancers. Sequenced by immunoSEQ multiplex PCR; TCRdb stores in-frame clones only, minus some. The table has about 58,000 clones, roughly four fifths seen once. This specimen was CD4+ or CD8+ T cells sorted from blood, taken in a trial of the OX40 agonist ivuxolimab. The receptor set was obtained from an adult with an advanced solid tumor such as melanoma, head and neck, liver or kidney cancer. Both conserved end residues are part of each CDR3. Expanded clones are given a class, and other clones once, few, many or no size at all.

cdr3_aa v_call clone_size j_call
CSAAQGETQYF TRBV20-1 NA TRBJ2-5
CASSFSSASDPYEQYF TRBV11-2 NA TRBJ2-7
CASSVVVRGGTEAFF TRBV9 NA TRBJ1-1
CASSYTGLREQYF TRBV6-6 NA TRBJ2-7
CASRGTFILYNEQFF TRBV2 few TRBJ2-1
CAWTLVDRGNTIYF TRBV30 once TRBJ1-3
CASSNRGRSTYNEQFF TRBV7-2 NA TRBJ2-1
CASSQDSQGNQPQHF TRBV4-3 NA TRBJ1-5
CASSTDWQKYNEQFF TRBV6-4 NA TRBJ2-1
CSGSIRDTQYF TRBV29-1 NA TRBJ2-3
CASHRTGRDTEAFF TRBV5-1 NA TRBJ1-1
CASSFENPGTGAEAFF TRBV7-2 NA TRBJ1-1
CASSLGTGASSGNTIYF TRBV7-9 NA TRBJ1-3
CASSWSHGETQYF TRBV7-9 NA TRBJ2-5
CASSPGANNSPLHF TRBV18 NA TRBJ1-6
CASSLFPREQFF TRBV28 NA TRBJ2-1
CASNREKANVLTF TRBV2 NA TRBJ2-6
CASSLGALRRANYGYTF TRBV7-8 NA TRBJ1-2
CASRLAGDTQYF TRBV5-1 few TRBJ2-3
CASRLDRVKETQYF TRBV6-6 NA TRBJ2-5
CASSLGGGGNTEAFF TRBV18 NA TRBJ1-1
CASSYERYEQYF TRBV5-6 NA TRBJ2-7
CASSQGVNYGYTF TRBV6-1 NA TRBJ1-2
CASSFDPAGDETQYF TRBV7-2 once TRBJ2-5
CASSLDPTGELFF TRBV5-1 NA TRBJ2-2
CASGALRENEQFF TRBV2 NA TRBJ2-1
CASSGSGRHEQFF TRBV2 once TRBJ2-1
CASSRLTSGGDSTDTQYF TRBV18 NA TRBJ2-3
CASSAGAGYTF TRBV25-1 few TRBJ1-2
CASSFDTLYGYTF TRBV7-2 NA TRBJ1-2
CAWSGMGTEAFF TRBV30 NA TRBJ1-1
CASSLANRVHNQPQHF TRBV10-1 NA TRBJ1-5
CASSLENRGYYEQYF TRBV5-1 NA TRBJ2-7
CASSLELQDNEQFF TRBV11-3 NA TRBJ2-1
CASSLEPGGGIETQYF TRBV5-1 NA TRBJ2-5
CASSLGAGGSGEQYF TRBV5-1 few TRBJ2-7
CASSLPGQGEEKLFF TRBV4-2 NA TRBJ1-4